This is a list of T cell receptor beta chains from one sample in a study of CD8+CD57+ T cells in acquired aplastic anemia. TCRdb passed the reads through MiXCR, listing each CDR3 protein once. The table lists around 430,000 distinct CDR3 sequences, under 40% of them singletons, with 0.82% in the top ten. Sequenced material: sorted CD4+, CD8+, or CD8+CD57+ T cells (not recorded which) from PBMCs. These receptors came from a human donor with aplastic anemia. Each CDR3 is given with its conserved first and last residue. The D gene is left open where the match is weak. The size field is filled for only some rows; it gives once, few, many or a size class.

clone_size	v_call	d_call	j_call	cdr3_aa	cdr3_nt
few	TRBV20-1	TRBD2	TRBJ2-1	CSARRGGGASEQFF	TGCAGTGCGCGCCGGGGCGGGGGGGCGAGTGAGCAGTTCTTC
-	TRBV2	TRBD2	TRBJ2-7	CASSPAGGPVSYEQYF	TGTGCCAGCAGTCCGGCGGGAGGGCCGGTATCCTACGAGCAGTACTTC
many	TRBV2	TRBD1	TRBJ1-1	CAHRDRENTEAFF	TGTGCCCACCGGGACAGGGAGAACACTGAAGCTTTCTTT
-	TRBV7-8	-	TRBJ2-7	CASSLELSYEQYF	TGTGCCAGCAGCTTAGAGTTAAGCTACGAGCAGTACTTC
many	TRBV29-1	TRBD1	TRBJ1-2	CSVEPGTGFGYTF	TGCAGCGTTGAACCCGGGACAGGGTTTGGCTACACCTTC
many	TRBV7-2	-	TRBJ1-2	CASSLMRGRNYGYTF	TGTGCCAGCAGCTTAATGCGGGGAAGAAACTATGGCTACACCTTC
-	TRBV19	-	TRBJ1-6	CASAGRRNSPLHF	TGTGCCAGCGCAGGGCGGAGAAATTCACCCCTCCACTTT
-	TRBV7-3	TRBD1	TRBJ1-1	CASSSGGQGNTEAFF	TGTGCCAGCAGCTCGGGTGGACAGGGGAACACTGAAGCTTTCTTT
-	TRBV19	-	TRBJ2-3	CASSLGRWADTQYF	TGTGCCAGCAGCCTCGGGAGATGGGCAGATACGCAGTATTTT
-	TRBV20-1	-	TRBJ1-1	CSARADLIGGNTEAFF	TGCAGTGCTAGGGCAGACTTAATCGGAGGGAACACTGAAGCTTTCTTT
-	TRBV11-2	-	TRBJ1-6	CASSSLTAFHNSPLHF	TGTGCCAGCAGCTCCCTGACAGCGTTTCATAATTCACCCCTCCACTTT
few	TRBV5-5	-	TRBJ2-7	CASSLAPGYEQYF	TGTGCCAGCAGCTTGGCCCCGGGGTACGAGCAGTACTTC
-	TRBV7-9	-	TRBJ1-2	CASSSRSAQGDGHTF	TGTGCCAGCAGCTCGAGAAGTGCCCAGGGAGATGGCCACACCTTC
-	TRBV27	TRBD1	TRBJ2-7	CASSLGGTGGSYEQYF	TGTGCCAGCAGTTTAGGTGGTACAGGGGGTTCCTACGAGCAGTACTTC
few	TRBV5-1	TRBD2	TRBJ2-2	CASSSGLAGVRTGELFF	TGCGCCAGCAGCTCGGGACTAGCGGGAGTACGGACCGGGGAGCTGTTTTTT
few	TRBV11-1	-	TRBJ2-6	CASSLAPDSGANVLTF	TGTGCCAGCAGCTTAGCGCCAGACTCTGGGGCCAACGTCCTGACTTTC
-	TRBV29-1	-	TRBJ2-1	CSGGNGEQFF	TGCAGCGGGGGGAATGGTGAGCAGTTCTTC
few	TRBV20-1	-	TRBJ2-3	CSALPGQTDTQYF	TGCAGTGCTTTACCCGGACAGACAGATACGCAGTATTTT
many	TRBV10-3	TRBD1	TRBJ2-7	CAISESATGEGYEQYF	TGTGCCATCAGTGAGTCCGCGACAGGGGAAGGCTACGAGCAGTACTTC
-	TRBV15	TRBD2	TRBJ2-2	CATSRGETSGPTNTGELFF	TGTGCCACCAGCAGAGGGGAGACTAGCGGGCCCACGAACACCGGGGAGCTGTTTTTT
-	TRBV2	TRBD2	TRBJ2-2	CASSQLIAGGPDTGELFF	TGTGCCAGCAGTCAACTCATAGCGGGGGGGCCGGACACCGGGGAGCTGTTTTTT
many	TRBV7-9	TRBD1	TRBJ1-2	CASSLPRTGLYGYTF	TGTGCCAGCAGCCTACCACGGACAGGGTTATATGGCTACACCTTC
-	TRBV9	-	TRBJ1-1	CASSQDPTVRQAIAFF	TGTGCCAGCAGCCAAGACCCCACCGTCCGGCAGGCAATCGCTTTCTTT
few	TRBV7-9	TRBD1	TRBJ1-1	CASRNTQGDMAEAFF	TGTGCCAGCAGAAACACACAGGGGGATATGGCTGAAGCTTTCTTT
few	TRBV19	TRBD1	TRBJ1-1	CASRVIGGASYTEAFF	TGTGCCAGTAGAGTGATAGGGGGCGCTTCTTACACTGAAGCTTTCTTT
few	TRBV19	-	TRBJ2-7	CASSIRPGDAYEQYF	TGTGCCAGTAGTATCAGGCCAGGGGACGCCTACGAGCAGTACTTC
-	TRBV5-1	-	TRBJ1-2	CASSLGTWRDADGYTF	TGCGCCAGCAGCTTGGGGACCTGGCGGGATGCGGATGGCTACACCTTC
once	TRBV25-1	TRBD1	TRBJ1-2	CASSETGQGALNGYTF	TGTGCCAGCAGTGAAACAGGACAGGGGGCACTGAATGGCTACACCTTC
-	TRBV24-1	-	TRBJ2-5	CATSDSWEGETQYF	TGTGCCACCAGTGATTCGTGGGAAGGGGAGACCCAGTACTTC
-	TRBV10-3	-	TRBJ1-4	CAVRTGNEKLFF	TGTGCCGTCCGTACGGGTAATGAAAAACTGTTTTTT
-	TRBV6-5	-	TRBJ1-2	CASSYDLLYGYTF	TGTGCCAGCAGTTACGACCTCCTCTATGGCTACACCTTC
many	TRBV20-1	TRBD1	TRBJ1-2	CSAVGQGESGYTF	TGCAGTGCTGTGGGACAGGGGGAGAGTGGCTACACCTTC
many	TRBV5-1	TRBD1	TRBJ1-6	CASWTGTLNSPLHF	TGCGCCAGCTGGACAGGGACACTTAATTCACCCCTCCACTTT
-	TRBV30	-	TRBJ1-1	CAWIVTWGTEAFF	TGTGCCTGGATCGTTACGTGGGGCACTGAAGCTTTCTTT
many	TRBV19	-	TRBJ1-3	CASTKTGSGNTIYF	TGTGCCAGTACGAAAACAGGCTCTGGAAACACCATATATTTT
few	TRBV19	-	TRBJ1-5	CASSILSVGVQPQHF	TGTGCCAGTAGTATTTTATCTGTGGGAGTTCAGCCCCAGCATTTT
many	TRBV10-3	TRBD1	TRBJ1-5	CAISDVAGGQPQHF	TGTGCCATCAGTGACGTCGCAGGGGGGCAGCCCCAGCATTTT
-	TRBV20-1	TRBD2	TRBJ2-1	CSAPAGFDNEQFF	TGCAGTGCCCCAGCGGGGTTCGACAATGAGCAGTTCTTC
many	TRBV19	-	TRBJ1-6	CASSIVQKGDSPLHF	TGTGCCAGTAGTATTGTGCAGAAGGGGGATTCACCCCTCCACTTT
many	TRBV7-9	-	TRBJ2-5	CASSPTRGETQYF	TGTGCCAGCAGCCCAACTAGGGGGGAGACCCAGTACTTC
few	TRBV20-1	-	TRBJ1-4	CSAPPQGTNEKLFF	TGCAGTGCACCGCCACAGGGAACTAATGAAAAACTGTTTTTT
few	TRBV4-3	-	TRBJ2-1	CASSQGQVSSYNEQFF	TGCGCCAGCAGCCAAGGCCAGGTGAGCTCCTACAATGAGCAGTTCTTC
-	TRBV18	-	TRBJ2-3	CASSQRDLTDTQYF	TGTGCCAGCTCACAACGGGACCTCACAGATACGCAGTATTTT
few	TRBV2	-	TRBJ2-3	CAWSVIGTDTQYF	TGTGCCTGGAGTGTTATAGGGACCGATACGCAGTATTTT
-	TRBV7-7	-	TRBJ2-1	CASSLTPGTYNEQFF	TGTGCTAGCAGCTTAACTCCCGGGACATACAATGAGCAGTTCTTC
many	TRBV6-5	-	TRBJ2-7	CASSYGSDLLQYF	TGTGCCAGCAGTTACGGAAGCGACCTATTGCAGTACTTC
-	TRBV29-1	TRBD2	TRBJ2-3	CSVGTSGGLPVPTDTQYF	TGCAGCGTGGGGACTAGCGGGGGCCTGCCGGTTCCTACAGATACGCAGTATTTT
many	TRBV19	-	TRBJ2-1	CASTADGSYNEQFF	TGTGCCAGTACTGCGGACGGCTCCTACAATGAGCAGTTCTTC
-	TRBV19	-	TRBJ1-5	CASSILGSGNQPQHF	TGTGCCAGTAGTATTTTGGGTAGCGGTAATCAGCCCCAGCATTTT
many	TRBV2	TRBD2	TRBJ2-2	CASRSTSAGELFF	TGTGCCAGCAGGTCGACTAGCGCCGGGGAGCTGTTTTTT
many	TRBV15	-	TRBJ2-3	CATSRDPKIMADTQYF	TGTGCCACCAGCAGAGACCCAAAGATCATGGCGGATACGCAGTATTTT
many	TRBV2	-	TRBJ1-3	CASSDPGFGNTIYF	TGTGCCAGCAGTGATCCAGGGTTCGGAAACACCATATATTTT
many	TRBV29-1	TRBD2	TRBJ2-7	CSVVKTSGSTRYEQYF	TGCAGCGTTGTTAAAACTAGCGGGAGCACTCGATACGAGCAGTACTTC